The T cell receptor (beta chain) under discussion was sequenced for a study of blood T cell repertoires in COVID-19. For the study at large: Researchers got acute and convalescent COVID-19 samples from the United States, Italy and Spain. T cells, B-cell-depleted T cells, or PBMCs supplied cDNA or gDNA.

Trimming cost V 2 bases and J 2 bases; bases outside gene matches: 19. Germline V lookup: CDR1 MNHNS, CDR2 SASEGT. The CDR3 has 21 residues. Original handling: Amplifying reference gene primers gave estimates of nucleated cell counts. The table came from immunoSEQ multiplex PCR; TCRdb's copy has only in-frame clones and leaves some out. From that table come the V and J calls and clone size; the DNA was used to work out D and trimming. Altogether roughly 410,000 clones are present, approximately 87% being singletons, with the ten largest covering 2.3%. This receptor was taken from a woman in her fifties or sixties with COVID-19, enrolled during active disease. Sequenced: peripheral blood. The chain employs TRBV6-1 and TRBJ2-5; 11 nucleotides match TRBD2. The CDR3 DNA sequence: TGTGCCAGCAGTGAAAGGTCGCACGGAGTAGCGGGGGGGCTGGGGCAAGAGACCCAGTACTTC. Its protein is CASSERSHGVAGGLGQETQYF.